This TCR beta chain derives from a study of cytomegalovirus exposure and HLA in healthy donors. The V and J ends lost 6 bases and 7 bases, in that order; junction bases with no gene match: 11. Germline CDR1 SQVTM, CDR2 ANQGSEA. The CDR3 loop spans 14 amino acids. Study observations and caveats: When a later analysis was performed, an Asian-associated ancestry cluster reportedly had fewer N-insertions than the roughly 700-donor mean.

For this clone: Its antigen is not known.

Primers: 60 Vbeta forward and 13 Jbeta reverse. The repertoire was sequenced with immunoSEQ multiplex PCR; TCRdb's copy has only in-frame clones and lacks some. The table has roughly 120,000 clones, more than 65% seen once. What was sequenced was PBMCs. This sequence originates from a woman between 40 and 55 years old in good health and CMV-seropositive. The chain employs TRBV29-1 and TRBJ1-4, with 7 nucleotides matching TRBD1. The CDR3 nucleotides are TGCAGCGTCCGAGGGACAGAAGGGTCTGAAAAACTGTTTTTT. Encoded protein: CSVRGTEGSEKLFF.